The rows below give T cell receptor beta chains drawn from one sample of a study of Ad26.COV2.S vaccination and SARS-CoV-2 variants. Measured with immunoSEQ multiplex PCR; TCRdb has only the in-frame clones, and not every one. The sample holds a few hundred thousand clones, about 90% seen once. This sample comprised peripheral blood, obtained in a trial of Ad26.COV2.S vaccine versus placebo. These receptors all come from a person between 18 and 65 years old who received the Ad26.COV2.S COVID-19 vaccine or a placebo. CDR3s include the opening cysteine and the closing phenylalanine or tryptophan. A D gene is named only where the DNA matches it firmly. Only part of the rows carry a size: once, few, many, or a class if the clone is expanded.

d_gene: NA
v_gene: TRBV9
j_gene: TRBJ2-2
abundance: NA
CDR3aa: CASSPLTGKNTGELFF
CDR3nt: TGTGCCAGCAGCCCTCTGACGGGGAAGAACACCGGGGAGCTGTTTTTT

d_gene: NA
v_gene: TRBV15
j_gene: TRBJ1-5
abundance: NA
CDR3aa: CATSRARDKNQPQHF
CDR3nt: TGTGCCACCAGCAGAGCCCGGGACAAAAATCAGCCCCAGCATTTT

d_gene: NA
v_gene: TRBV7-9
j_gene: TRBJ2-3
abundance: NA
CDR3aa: CASSRTVISTDTQYF
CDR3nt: TGTGCCAGCAGCCGGACAGTCATTAGCACAGATACGCAGTATTTT

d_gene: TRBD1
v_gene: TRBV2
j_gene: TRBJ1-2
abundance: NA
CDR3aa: CASRYARGPNYGYTF
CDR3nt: TGTGCCAGCAGATATGCCAGGGGGCCCAACTATGGCTACACCTTC

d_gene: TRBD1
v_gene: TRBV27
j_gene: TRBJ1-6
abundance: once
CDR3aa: CASSSQGRGPNSPLHF
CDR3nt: TGTGCCAGCAGTTCACAGGGGAGGGGGCCTAATTCACCCCTCCACTTT

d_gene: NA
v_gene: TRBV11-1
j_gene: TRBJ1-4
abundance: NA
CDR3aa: CASSQTHGDEKLFF
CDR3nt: TGTGCCAGCAGCCAAACCCACGGGGATGAAAAACTGTTTTTT

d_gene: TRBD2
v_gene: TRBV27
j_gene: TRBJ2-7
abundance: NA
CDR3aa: CASRPGLAGYEQYF
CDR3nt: TGTGCCAGCAGACCGGGACTAGCGGGCTACGAGCAGTACTTC

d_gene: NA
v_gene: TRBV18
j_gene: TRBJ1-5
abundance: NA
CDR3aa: CASSPKKTDPNQPQHF
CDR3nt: TGTGCCAGCTCACCTAAAAAGACAGACCCCAATCAGCCCCAGCATTTT

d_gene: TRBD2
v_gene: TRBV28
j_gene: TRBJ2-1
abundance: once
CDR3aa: CASSPTSGGENEQFF
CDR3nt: TGTGCCAGCAGCCCCACTAGCGGGGGAGAGAATGAGCAGTTCTTC

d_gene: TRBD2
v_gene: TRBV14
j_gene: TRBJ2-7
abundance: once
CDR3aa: CASSPTSLYEQYF
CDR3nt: TGTGCCAGCAGCCCGACTAGCCTCTACGAGCAGTACTTC

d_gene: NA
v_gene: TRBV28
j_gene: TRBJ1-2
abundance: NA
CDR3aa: CASSLGTLYGYTF
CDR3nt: TGTGCCAGCAGTTTGGGCACCCTCTATGGCTACACCTTC

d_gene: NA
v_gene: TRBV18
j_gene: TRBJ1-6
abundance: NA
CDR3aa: CASSLGFNSPLHF
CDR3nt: TGTGCCAGCTCATTGGGATTTAATTCACCCCTCCACTTT

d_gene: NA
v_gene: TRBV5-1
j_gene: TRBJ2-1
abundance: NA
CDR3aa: CASSQGDSNEQFF
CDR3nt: TGCGCCAGCAGTCAGGGGGACTCCAATGAGCAGTTCTTC

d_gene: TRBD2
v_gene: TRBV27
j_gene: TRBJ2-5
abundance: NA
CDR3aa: CASSPFGGDPVKTQYF
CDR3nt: TGTGCCAGCAGCCCCTTCGGGGGGGACCCTGTAAAGACCCAGTACTTC

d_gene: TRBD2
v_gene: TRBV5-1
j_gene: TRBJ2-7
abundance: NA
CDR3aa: CASSFALAGPYEQYF
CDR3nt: TGCGCCAGCAGCTTCGCCTTAGCGGGCCCCTACGAGCAGTACTTC

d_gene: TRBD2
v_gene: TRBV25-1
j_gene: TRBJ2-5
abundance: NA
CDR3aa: CASRVQREQETQYF
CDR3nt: TGTGCCAGCAGGGTGCAGCGGGAGCAAGAGACCCAGTACTTC

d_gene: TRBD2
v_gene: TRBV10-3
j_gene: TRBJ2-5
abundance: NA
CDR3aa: CAISEPSLAGGGETQYF
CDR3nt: TGTGCCATCAGTGAGCCCTCACTAGCGGGAGGGGGAGAGACCCAGTACTTC

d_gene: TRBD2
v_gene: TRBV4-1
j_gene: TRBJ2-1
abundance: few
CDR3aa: CASSQGLAGASEQFF
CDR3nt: TGCGCCAGCAGCCAAGGGCTAGCGGGAGCCAGTGAGCAGTTCTTC

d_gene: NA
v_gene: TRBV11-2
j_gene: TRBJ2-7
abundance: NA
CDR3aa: CASNLALAGAPYEQYF
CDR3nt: TGTGCCAGCAATCTAGCTTTGGCAGGGGCTCCCTACGAGCAGTACTTC

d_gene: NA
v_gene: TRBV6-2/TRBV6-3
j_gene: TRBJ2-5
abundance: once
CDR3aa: CASSYFKKTQYF
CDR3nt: TGTGCCAGCAGTTACTTTAAAAAGACCCAGTACTTC

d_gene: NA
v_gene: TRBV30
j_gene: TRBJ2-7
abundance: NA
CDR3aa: CAWSGPESEQYF
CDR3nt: TGTGCCTGGAGTGGCCCTGAATCCGAGCAGTACTTC

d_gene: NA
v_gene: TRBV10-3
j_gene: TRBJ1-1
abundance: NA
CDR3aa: CAISAGSLTEAFF
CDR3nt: TGTGCCATCAGTGCGGGATCACTCACTGAAGCTTTCTTT

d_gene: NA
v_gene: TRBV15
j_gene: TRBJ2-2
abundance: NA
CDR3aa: CATSRDLEIGELFF
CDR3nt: TGTGCCACCAGCAGAGATCTTGAGATCGGGGAGCTGTTTTTT

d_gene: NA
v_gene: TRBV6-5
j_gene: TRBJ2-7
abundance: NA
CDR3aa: CASSYLSATLAEQYF
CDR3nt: TGTGCCAGCAGTTACCTATCCGCGACATTGGCCGAGCAGTACTTC

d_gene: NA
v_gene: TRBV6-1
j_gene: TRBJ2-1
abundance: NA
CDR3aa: CASSEAAGLYEQFF
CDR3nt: TGTGCCAGCAGTGAAGCGGCCGGGCTCTATGAGCAGTTCTTC

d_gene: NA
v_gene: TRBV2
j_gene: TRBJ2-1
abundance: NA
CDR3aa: CASSLVSYNEQFF
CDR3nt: TGTGCCAGCAGTCTGGTATCCTACAATGAGCAGTTCTTC

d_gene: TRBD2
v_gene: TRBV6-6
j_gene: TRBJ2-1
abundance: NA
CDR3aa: CASSPPGLSDEQFF
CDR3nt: TGTGCCAGCAGTCCCCCGGGACTAAGCGATGAGCAGTTCTTC

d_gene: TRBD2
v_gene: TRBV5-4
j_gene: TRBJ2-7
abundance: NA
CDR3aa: CASSPEGLAGAEQYF
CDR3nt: TGTGCCAGCAGCCCGGAGGGACTAGCGGGAGCGGAGCAGTACTTC

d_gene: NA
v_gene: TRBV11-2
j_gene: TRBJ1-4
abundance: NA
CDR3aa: CASSLGGGGEKLFF
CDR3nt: TGTGCCAGCAGCTTAGGAGGGGGAGGTGAAAAACTGTTTTTT

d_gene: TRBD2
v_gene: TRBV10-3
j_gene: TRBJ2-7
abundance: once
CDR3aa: CAISDSTSGSYEQYF
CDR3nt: TGTGCCATCAGTGATAGCACTAGCGGGAGTTACGAGCAGTACTTC

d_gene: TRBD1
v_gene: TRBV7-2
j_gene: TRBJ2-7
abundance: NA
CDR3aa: CASSLRQGTYEQYF
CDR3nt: TGTGCCAGCAGCTTAAGACAGGGAACCTACGAGCAGTACTTC

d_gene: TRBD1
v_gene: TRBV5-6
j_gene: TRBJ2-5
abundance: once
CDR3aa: CASSWRPGQGKETQYF
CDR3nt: TGTGCCAGCAGCTGGCGACCGGGACAGGGGAAAGAGACCCAGTACTTC

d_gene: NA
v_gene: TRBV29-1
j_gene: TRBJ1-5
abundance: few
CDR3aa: CSVSMSSNQPQHF
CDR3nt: TGCAGCGTTAGTATGTCTAGCAATCAGCCCCAGCATTTT

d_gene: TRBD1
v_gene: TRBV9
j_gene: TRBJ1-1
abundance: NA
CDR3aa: CASSVQGAQNGGAFF
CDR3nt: TGTGCCAGCAGCGTCCAGGGGGCGCAAAATGGGGGAGCTTTCTTT

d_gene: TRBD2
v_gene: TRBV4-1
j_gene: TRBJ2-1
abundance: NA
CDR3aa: CASSPLAGVSYNEQFF
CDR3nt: TGCGCCAGCAGCCCCCTAGCGGGAGTTTCGTACAATGAGCAGTTCTTC

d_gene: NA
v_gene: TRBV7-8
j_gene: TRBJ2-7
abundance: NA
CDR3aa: CASSFTSPRGAGEQYF
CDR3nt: TGTGCCAGCAGCTTCACGTCCCCCAGGGGCGCCGGCGAGCAGTACTTC

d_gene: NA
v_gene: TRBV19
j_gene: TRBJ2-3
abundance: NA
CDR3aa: CASRTTDTQYF
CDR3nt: TGTGCCAGTAGGACTACAGATACGCAGTATTTT

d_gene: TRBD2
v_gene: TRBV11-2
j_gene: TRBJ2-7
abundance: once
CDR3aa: CASMKPGLAGTYEQYF
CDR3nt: TGTGCCAGCATGAAACCGGGACTAGCGGGAACCTACGAGCAGTACTTC

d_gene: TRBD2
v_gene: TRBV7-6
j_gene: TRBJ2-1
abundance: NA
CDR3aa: CASSLSGRLSSYNEQFF
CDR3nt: TGTGCCAGCAGCTTAAGCGGGAGGCTAAGCTCCTACAATGAGCAGTTCTTC

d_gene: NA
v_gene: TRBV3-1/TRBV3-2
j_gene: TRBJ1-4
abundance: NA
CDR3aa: CASSQAGQPYHF
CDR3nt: TGTGCCAGCAGCCAAGCAGGACAGCCTTACCATTTT

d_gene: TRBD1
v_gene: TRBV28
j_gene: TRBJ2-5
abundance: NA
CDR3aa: CASSLTRGGRPSQYF
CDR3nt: TGTGCCAGCAGTTTAACGAGAGGGGGCCGCCCGAGCCAGTACTTC

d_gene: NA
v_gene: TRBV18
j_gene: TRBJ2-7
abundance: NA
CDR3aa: CASSPIGIGREQYF
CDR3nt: TGTGCCAGCTCACCGATTGGAATTGGGCGTGAGCAGTACTTC